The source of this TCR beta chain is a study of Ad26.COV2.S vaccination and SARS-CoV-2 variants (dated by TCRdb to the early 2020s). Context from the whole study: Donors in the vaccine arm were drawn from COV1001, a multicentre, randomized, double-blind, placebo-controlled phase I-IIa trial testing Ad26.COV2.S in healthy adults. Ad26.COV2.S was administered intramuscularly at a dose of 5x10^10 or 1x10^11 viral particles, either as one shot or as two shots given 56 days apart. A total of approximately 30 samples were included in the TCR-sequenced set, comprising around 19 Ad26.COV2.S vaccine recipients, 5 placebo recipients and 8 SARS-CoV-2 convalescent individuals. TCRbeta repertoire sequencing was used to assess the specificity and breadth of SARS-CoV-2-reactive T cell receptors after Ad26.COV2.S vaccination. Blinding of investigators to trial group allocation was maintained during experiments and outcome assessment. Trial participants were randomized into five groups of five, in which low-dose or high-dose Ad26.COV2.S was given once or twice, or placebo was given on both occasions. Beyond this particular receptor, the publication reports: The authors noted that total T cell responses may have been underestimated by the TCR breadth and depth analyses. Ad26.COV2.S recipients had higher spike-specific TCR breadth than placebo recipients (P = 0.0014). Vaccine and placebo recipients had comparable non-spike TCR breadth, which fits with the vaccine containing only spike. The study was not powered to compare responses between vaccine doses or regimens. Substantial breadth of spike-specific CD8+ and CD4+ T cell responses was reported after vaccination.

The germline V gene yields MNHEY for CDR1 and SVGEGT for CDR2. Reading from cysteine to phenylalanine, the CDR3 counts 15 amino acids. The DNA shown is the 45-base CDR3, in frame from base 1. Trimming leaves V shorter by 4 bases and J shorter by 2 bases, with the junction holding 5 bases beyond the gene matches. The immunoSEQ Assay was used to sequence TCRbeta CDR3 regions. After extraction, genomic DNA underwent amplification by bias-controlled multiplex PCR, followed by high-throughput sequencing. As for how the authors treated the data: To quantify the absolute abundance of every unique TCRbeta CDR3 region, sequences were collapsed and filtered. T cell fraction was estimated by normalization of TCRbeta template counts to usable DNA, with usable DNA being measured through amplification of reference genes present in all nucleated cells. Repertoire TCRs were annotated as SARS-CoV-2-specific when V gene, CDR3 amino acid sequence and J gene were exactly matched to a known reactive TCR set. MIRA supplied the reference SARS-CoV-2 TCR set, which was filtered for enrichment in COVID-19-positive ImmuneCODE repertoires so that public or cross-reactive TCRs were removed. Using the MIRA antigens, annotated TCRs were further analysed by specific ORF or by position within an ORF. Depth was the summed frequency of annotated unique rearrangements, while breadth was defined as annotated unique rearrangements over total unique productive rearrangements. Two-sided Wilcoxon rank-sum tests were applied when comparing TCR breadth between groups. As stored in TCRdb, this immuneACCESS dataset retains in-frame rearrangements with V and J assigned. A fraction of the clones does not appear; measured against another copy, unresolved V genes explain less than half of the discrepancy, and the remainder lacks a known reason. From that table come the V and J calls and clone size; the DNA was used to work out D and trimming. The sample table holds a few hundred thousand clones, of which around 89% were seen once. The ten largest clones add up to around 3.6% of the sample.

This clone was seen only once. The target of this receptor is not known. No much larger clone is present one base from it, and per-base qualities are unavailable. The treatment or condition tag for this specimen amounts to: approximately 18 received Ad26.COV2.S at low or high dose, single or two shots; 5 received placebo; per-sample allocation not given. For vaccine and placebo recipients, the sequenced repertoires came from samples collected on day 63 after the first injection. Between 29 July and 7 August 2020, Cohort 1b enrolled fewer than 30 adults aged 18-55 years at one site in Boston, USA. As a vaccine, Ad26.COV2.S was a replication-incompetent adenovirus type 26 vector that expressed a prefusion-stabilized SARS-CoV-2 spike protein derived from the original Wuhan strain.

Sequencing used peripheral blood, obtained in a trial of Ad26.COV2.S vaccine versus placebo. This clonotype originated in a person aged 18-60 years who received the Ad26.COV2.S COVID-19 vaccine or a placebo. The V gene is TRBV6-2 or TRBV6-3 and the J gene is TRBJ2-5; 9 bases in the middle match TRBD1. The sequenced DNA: TGTGCCAGCAGTTTCGGGACAGGGAGACAAGAGACCCAGTACTTC. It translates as CASSFGTGRQETQYF.